The 27 T cell receptor beta chains below come from one sample, sequenced in a study of CD8 T cells in Susac syndrome. An input of about 0.5 to 1 ug of RNA was subjected to reverse transcription using random hexamers. TCRdb re-derived calls from the immunoSEQ multiplex PCR reads in MiXCR, one entry per CDR3 protein. The sample lists around 80,000 distinct CDR3 sequences; 91% were seen once. Sequencing used CD8+ T cells from PBMCs. The source of these receptors is a human donor with multiple sclerosis.

V usage is TRBV13 and J usage is TRBJ2-1; TRBD2 aligns across 10 bases. Unmatched junction bases numbered 5, after V lost 3 bases and J lost 9 bases. The germline gives CDR1 PRHDT, CDR2 FYEKMQ (reference sequence). This CDR3 has 14 amino acids. CDR3 amino acids: CASSFSGRAFEQFF. The CDR3 coding sequence is TGTGCCAGCAGCTTCAGCGGGAGGGCTTTTGAGCAGTTCTTC.

The rearrangement joins TRBV27 to TRBJ2-7; the match to TRBD2 covers 7 bases. Germline values: CDR1 MNHEY, CDR2 SMNVEV (reference sequence). Trimming cost V 4 bases and J 0 bases; bases outside gene matches: 3. The length of the CDR3 is 14 residues. In nucleotides, the CDR3 is TGTGCCAGCAGTTGGTCTAGCGGCTCCTACGAGCAGTACTTC. This encodes CASSWSSGSYEQYF.

The table lists this clonotype with a count of one. The rearrangement joins TRBV14 to TRBJ2-7, with 8 bases identical to TRBD2. The CDR3 contains 15 residues. In germline, CDR1 is SGHDN, CDR2 FVKESK. V gave up 6 bases and J gave up 0 bases; unmatched junction bases: 7. The CDR3 DNA sequence: TGTGCCAGCAGAACTAGCGGATCAAGCTCCTACGAGCAGTACTTC. It is translated as CASRTSGSSSYEQYF.

This chain joins TRBV19 and TRBJ2-6, with D uncertain. Germline CDR1 LNHDA, CDR2 SQIVND (reference sequence). The V end lost 9 bases, the J end lost 2 bases, and 5 bases lay between the germline ends. The CDR3 sequence is 12 residues long. The CDR3 DNA follows: TGTGCCAGCAAGACTGGGGCCAACGTCCTGACTTTC. It yields the protein CASKTGANVLTF. The variable domain in full, with the rest retrieved from reference TRBV19 and TRBJ2-6, is DGGITQSPKYLFRKEGQNVTLSCEQNLNHDAMYWYRQDPGQGLRLIYYSQIVNDFQKGDIAEGYSVSREKKESFPLTVTSAQKNPTAFYLCASKTGANVLTFGAGSRLTVL.

The chain joins TRBV14 to TRBJ2-3; 9 nucleotides match TRBD2. Germline CDR1 and CDR2: SGHDN and FVKESK. The CDR3 extends over 15 amino acids. Germline trimming cut 6 bases from V and 1 base from J; bases unmatched to any gene: 5. CDR3 DNA sequence: TGTGCCAGCAGTGTGACTAGCGGACGCACAGATACGCAGTATTTT. This codes for CASSVTSGRTDTQYF.

The chain employs TRBV28 and TRBJ1-1, with unresolved D. Germline V gene data show CDR1 as MDHEN and CDR2 as SYDVKM. The CDR3 extends over 14 amino acids. V lost 7 bases and J lost 5, with 17 bases in between. The CDR3 loop is CASTPFWGGTEAFF. CDR3 DNA: TGTGCCAGCACTCCCTTCTGGGGAGGGACTGAAGCTTTCTTT.

This clonotype has a single count. The J gene is TRBJ2-1, the V gene TRBV6-2 or TRBV6-3, with D maybe TRBD2 (6 bases). V dropped 7 bases and J dropped 6 bases, with 19 bases sitting between them. Germline CDR1 and CDR2: MNHEY and SVGEGT. The CDR3 has 15 amino acids. The chain's CDR3 is CASNGGASVGNEQFF. As DNA, the CDR3 is TGTGCCAGCAACGGCGGGGCTAGCGTGGGCAATGAGCAGTTCTTC.

The V gene is TRBV11-2, the J gene TRBJ2-3; no firm D call. Per germline, CDR1 SGHAT and CDR2 FQNNGV. The CDR3 is 16 residues long. V lost 1 base to trimming and J lost 2 bases, with 13 bases between them. The CDR3 DNA sequence: TGTGCCAGCAGCTTAGGAACACTCCGATTCACAGATACGCAGTATTTT. This gives the protein CASSLGTLRFTDTQYF.

V usage is TRBV10-3 and J usage is TRBJ2-2; D is possibly TRBD2 (5 bases). The germline V and J ends were trimmed by 6 bases and 6 bases, with 11 bases remaining between them. The CDR3 length is 13 residues. Germline V gene sequence: CDR1 ENHRY, CDR2 SYGVKD. As DNA, the CDR3 is TGTGCCATCAGCAGGACTTCCGCCGGGGAGCTGTTTTTT. Translating it yields CAISRTSAGELFF.

The chain links TRBV11-2 to TRBJ2-2; 13 bases are shared with TRBD2. CDR3 length: 20 residues. V dropped 4 bases and J dropped 6; count of bases not matched to a gene: 17. Looked up from germline, CDR1 is SGHAT and CDR2 is FQNNGV. CDR3 DNA sequence: TGTGCCAGCAGCTCCCGACCGGGACTAGCGGGGATAGGGCACCCCGGGGAGCTGTTTTTT. Translated: CASSSRPGLAGIGHPGELFF.

This chain links TRBV11-1 with TRBJ1-1, with D perhaps TRBD1 (6 bases). V dropped 5 bases and J dropped 10 bases, with 17 bases sitting between them. This CDR3 contains 13 residues. The germline V gene has CDR1 SGHAT and CDR2 FQDESV (reference sequence). CDR3: CASSPSGVRGAFF. In nucleotides, the CDR3 is TGTGCCAGCAGCCCGAGTGGTGTCAGGGGAGCTTTCTTT.

This rearrangement joins TRBV19 to TRBJ2-1; D possibly matches TRBD1 or TRBD2 (5 bases each). The CDR3 is made up of 16 amino acids. V dropped 0 bases and J dropped 0 bases, with 9 bases sitting between them. Germline values: CDR1 LNHDA, CDR2 SQIVND (reference sequence). CDR3 residues: CASSIEGTLSYNEQFF. The CDR3 region has the DNA TGTGCCAGTAGTATAGAAGGGACGCTCTCCTACAATGAGCAGTTCTTC.

The gene calls are TRBV6-1 and TRBJ1-4; D is undetermined. With 6 bases removed from V and 2 bases from J, the gap between germline ends came to 16 bases. The CDR3 totals 16 residues. CDR1 is MNHNS and CDR2 is SASEGT in the germline V gene. The CDR3 protein is CASSIQWTATNEKLFF. CDR3 in DNA: TGTGCCAGCAGCATCCAATGGACGGCGACTAATGAAAAACTGTTTTTT.

The V gene is TRBV6-5, the J gene TRBJ2-1, with 11 bases that match TRBD2. V was pared by 2 bases and J by 8 bases, with 8 bases of the junction left unmatched. Germline CDR1 and CDR2: MNHEY and SVGAGI. This CDR3 spans 16 amino acids. This CDR3 reads CASSYAGLAVRDEQFF. CDR3 DNA: TGTGCCAGCAGTTACGCGGGACTAGCGGTGAGGGATGAGCAGTTCTTC.

The rearrangement uses TRBV9 and TRBJ2-7; D ambiguous. The V end lost 2 bases, the J end lost 0 bases, and 6 bases lay between the germline ends. The CDR3 sequence is 13 residues long. Germline V CDR1 and CDR2: SGDLS, YYNGEE. CDR3 sequence (DNA): TGTGCCAGCAGCGTCCTACCCTCCTACGAGCAGTACTTC. It translates to CASSVLPSYEQYF.

The chain combines TRBV4-3 with TRBJ2-7, with a weak D call TRBD2 (6 bases). Germline V gene sequence: CDR1 LGHNA, CDR2 YSLEER. The CDR3 sequence is 15 residues long. The V end was cut by 2 bases, the J end by 2 bases, with 13 bases between. The CDR3 reads CASSQTGTGAYEQYF. The CDR3 DNA reads TGCGCCAGCAGCCAAACCGGGACTGGGGCCTACGAGCAGTACTTC.

This chain uses TRBV7-8 with TRBJ2-2; perhaps TRBD2 as D (7 bases). This CDR3 spans 22 amino acids. Germline V gene lookup returns CDR1 SGHVS and CDR2 FQNEAQ. The V end was cut by 0 bases, the J end by 4 bases, with 30 bases between. CDR3 residues: CASSLAGVTGGLSFGLTGELFF. In DNA form, the CDR3 reads TGTGCCAGCAGCTTAGCGGGCGTTACCGGGGGGCTTAGTTTTGGGCTCACCGGGGAGCTGTTTTTT.

CDR3: CASSHDRGIPNYEQYF. As DNA, the CDR3 is TGTGCCAGCAGCCACGACAGGGGGATACCCAACTACGAGCAGTACTTC. This chain joins TRBV5-6 and TRBJ2-7; 9 positions agree with TRBD1. V dropped 4 bases and J dropped 3; count of bases not matched to a gene: 11. Looked up from germline, CDR1 is SGHDT and CDR2 is YYEEEE. The CDR3 runs to 16 residues.

The chain links TRBV12-3 or TRBV12-4 to TRBJ1-2, with D unclear. The CDR3 runs 13 residues. V gave up 2 bases and J gave up 8 bases, with 12 bases separating them. The CDR3 nucleotides are TGTGCCAGCAGTTTACCGGGAGTTAACGGCTACACCTTC. Amino acid sequence: CASSLPGVNGYTF.

The rearrangement links TRBV3-1 to TRBJ1-5; 8 positions match TRBD1. J lost 0 bases, V lost 4 bases, and 5 bases had no gene match. Germline assignment: CDR1 LGHDT and CDR2 YNNKEL (reference sequence). This CDR3 contains 16 residues. The CDR3 region is CASSPDRGDSNQPQHF. Written as DNA, the CDR3 is TGTGCCAGCAGCCCTGACAGGGGTGATAGCAATCAGCCCCAGCATTTT.

This clonotype occurred a few times. Here the CDR3 reads CASSYESSSSYEQYF. In DNA, the CDR3 is TGTGCCAGCAGTTACGAGAGTAGTAGCTCCTACGAGCAGTACTTC. This sequence joins TRBV6-2 or TRBV6-3 and TRBJ2-7; D unclear. Looked up from germline, CDR1 is MNHEY and CDR2 is SVGEGT. V dropped 2 bases and J dropped 0 bases, with 11 bases sitting between them. The CDR3 runs 15 residues.

Here the CDR3 reads CASSWRTGEGMNTEAFF. The CDR3 DNA is TGCGCCAGCAGCTGGAGGACAGGGGAGGGGATGAACACTGAAGCTTTCTTT. V and J are TRBV5-1 and TRBJ1-1; 9 bases match TRBD1. CDR1 and CDR2 (germline): SGHRS, YFSETQ. V was pared by 3 bases and J by 0 bases, with 9 bases of the junction left unmatched. The CDR3 runs to 17 residues.

V gene TRBV11-2 combines with J gene TRBJ2-1; D unclear. V was clipped by 1 base and J by 6 bases, with 19 bases between them. CDR3 length: 17 residues. Germline V gene data show CDR1 as SGHAT and CDR2 as FQNNGV. CDR3 sequence: CASSLVGWQSGRNEQFF. CDR3 sequence (DNA): TGTGCCAGCAGCTTAGTAGGCTGGCAATCTGGACGCAATGAGCAGTTCTTC. Based on the CDR3 plus reference TRBV11-2 and TRBJ2-1, the full variable domain is EAGVAQSPRYKIIEKRQSVAFWCNPISGHATLYWYQQILGQGPKLLIQFQNNGVVDDSQLPKDRFSAERLKGVDSTLKIQPAKLEDSAVYLCASSLVGWQSGRNEQFFGPGTRLTVL.

The chain links TRBV27 to TRBJ2-7; possibly TRBD2 for D (6 bases). The germline V gene has CDR1 MNHEY and CDR2 SMNVEV (reference sequence). V shed 6 bases and J shed 2 bases, with 14 bases lying between them. The CDR3 is made up of 14 amino acids. As DNA, the CDR3 is TGTGCCAGCAGACCCGGGACTCGAGCCTACGAGCAGTACTTC. Protein: CASRPGTRAYEQYF.

This sequence joins TRBV25-1 and TRBJ1-1, with D tentatively TRBD1 (6 bases). Trimming stripped 1 base from V and 1 base from J, with 10 bases between. The CDR3 is 15 amino acids. The germline gives CDR1 MGHDK, CDR2 SYGVNS. CDR3 DNA: TGTGCCAGCAGTGAATTAGGACAGCCGAACACTGAAGCTTTCTTT. It specifies CASSELGQPNTEAFF.

This clonotype was picked up one time. The CDR3 reads CASSLTAGNTGELFF. CDR3 sequence (DNA): TGTGCCAGCAGCTTAACAGCAGGGAACACCGGGGAGCTGTTTTTT. V gene TRBV7-3 combines with J gene TRBJ2-2; D gene ambiguous. V was cut by 0 bases and J by 1 base, with 6 bases left in between. Germline V gives CDR1 SGHTA, CDR2 FQGTGA. This CDR3 spans 15 amino acids. The complete variable domain, with remaining parts taken from reference TRBV7-3 and TRBJ2-2, reads GAGVSQTPSNKVTEKGKYVELRCDPISGHTALYWYRQSLGQGPEFLIYFQGTGAADDSGLPNDRFFAVRPEGSVSTLKIQRTERGDSAVYLCASSLTAGNTGELFFGEGSRLTVL.

This clonotype was observed once. This chain joins TRBV6-6 and TRBJ2-7; TRBD1 matches at 7 bases. The V gene end was trimmed by 5 bases and the J gene end by 4 bases; junction bases not matched to a gene: 14. Germline values: CDR1 MNHNY, CDR2 SVGAGI (reference sequence). The CDR3 covers 16 residues. CDR3 amino acids: CASSLGVRGPSYEQYF. CDR3 nucleotides: TGTGCCAGCAGTCTCGGGGTGAGGGGGCCCAGTTACGAGCAGTACTTC.